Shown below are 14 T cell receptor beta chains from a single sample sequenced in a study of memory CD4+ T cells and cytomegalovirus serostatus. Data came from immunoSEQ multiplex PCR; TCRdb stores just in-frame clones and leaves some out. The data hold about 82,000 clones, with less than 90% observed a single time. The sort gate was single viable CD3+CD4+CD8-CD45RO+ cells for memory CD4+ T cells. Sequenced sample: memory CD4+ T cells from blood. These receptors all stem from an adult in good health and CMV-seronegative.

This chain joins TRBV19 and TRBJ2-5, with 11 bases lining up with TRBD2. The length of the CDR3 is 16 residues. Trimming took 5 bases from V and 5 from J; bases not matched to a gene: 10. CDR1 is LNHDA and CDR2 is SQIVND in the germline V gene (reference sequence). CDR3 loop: CASSPEVAGGKETQYF. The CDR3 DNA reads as TGTGCCAGTAGTCCCGAGGTAGCGGGGGGGAAGGAGACCCAGTACTTC. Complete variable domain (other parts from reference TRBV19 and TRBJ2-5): DGGITQSPKYLFRKEGQNVTLSCEQNLNHDAMYWYRQDPGQGLRLIYYSQIVNDFQKGDIAEGYSVSREKKESFPLTVTSAQKNPTAFYLCASSPEVAGGKETQYFGPGTRLLVL.

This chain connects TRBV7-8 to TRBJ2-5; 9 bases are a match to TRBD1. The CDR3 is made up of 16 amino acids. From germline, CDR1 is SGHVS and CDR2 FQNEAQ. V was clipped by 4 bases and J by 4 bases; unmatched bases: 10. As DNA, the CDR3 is TGTGCCAGCAGCTCAACAGAACAGGGGGCGCGAGAGACCCAGTACTTC. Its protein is CASSSTEQGARETQYF.

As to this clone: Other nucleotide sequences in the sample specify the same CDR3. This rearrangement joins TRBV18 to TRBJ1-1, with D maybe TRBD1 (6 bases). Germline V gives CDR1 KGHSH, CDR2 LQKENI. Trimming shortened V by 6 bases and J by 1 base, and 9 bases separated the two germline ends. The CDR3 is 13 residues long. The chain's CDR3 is CASSPTGNTEAFF. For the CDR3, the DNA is TGTGCCAGCTCCCCGACAGGGAACACTGAAGCTTTCTTT.

The CDR3, as DNA: TGTGCCAGCAGCAGGAGCACGCAGGGAGAGACCCAGTACTTC. Residues: CASSRSTQGETQYF. The chain links TRBV11-3 to TRBJ2-5, with D maybe TRBD1 (5 bases). The CDR3 totals 14 residues. Germline V gene lookup returns CDR1 SGHNT and CDR2 YENEEA. V shed 5 bases and J shed 4 bases, with 14 bases lying between them.

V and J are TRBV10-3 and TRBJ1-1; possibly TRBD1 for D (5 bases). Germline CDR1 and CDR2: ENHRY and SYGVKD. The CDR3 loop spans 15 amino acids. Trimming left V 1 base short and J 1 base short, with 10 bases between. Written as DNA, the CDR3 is TGTGCCATCAGTGAGTACGACAGCCCGAACACTGAAGCTTTCTTT. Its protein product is CAISEYDSPNTEAFF.

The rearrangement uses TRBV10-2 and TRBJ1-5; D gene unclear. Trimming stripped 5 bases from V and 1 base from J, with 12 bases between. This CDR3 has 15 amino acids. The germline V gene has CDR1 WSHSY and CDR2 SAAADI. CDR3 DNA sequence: TGCGCCAGCAGTCAGCGGGAACCCAGCAATCAGCCCCAGCATTTT. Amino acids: CASSQREPSNQPQHF.

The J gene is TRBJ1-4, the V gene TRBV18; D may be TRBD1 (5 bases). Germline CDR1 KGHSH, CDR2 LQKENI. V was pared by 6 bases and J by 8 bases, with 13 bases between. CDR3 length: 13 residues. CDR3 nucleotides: TGTGCCAGCTCGGAAAACCACAGGGAAAAACTGTTTTTT. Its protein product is CASSENHREKLFF.

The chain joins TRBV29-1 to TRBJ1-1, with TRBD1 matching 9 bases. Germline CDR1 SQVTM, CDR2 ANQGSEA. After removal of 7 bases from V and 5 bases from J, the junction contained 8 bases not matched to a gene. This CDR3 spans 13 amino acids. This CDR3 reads CSARTGDGTEAFF. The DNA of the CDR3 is TGCAGCGCCAGGACAGGGGATGGTACTGAAGCTTTCTTT.

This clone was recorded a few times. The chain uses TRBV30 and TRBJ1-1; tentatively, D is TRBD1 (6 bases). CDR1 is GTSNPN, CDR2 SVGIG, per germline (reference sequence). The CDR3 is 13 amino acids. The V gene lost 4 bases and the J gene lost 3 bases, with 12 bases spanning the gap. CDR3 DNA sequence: TGTGCCTGGACCCTGGACAGCGACACTGAAGCTTTCTTT. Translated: CAWTLDSDTEAFF.

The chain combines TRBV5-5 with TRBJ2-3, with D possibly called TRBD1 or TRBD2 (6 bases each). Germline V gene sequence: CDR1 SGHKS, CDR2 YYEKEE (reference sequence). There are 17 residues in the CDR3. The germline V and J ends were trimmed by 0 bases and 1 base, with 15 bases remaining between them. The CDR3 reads CASSLVMGGLGTDTQYF. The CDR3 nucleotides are TGTGCCAGCAGCTTGGTGATGGGGGGCTTGGGCACAGATACGCAGTATTTT.

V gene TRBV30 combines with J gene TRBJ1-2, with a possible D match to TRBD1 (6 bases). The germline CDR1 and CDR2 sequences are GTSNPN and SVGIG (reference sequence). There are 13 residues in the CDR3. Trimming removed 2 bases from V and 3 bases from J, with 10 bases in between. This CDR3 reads CAWSTGFYYGYTF. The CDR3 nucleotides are TGTGCCTGGAGTACAGGGTTTTACTATGGCTACACCTTC.

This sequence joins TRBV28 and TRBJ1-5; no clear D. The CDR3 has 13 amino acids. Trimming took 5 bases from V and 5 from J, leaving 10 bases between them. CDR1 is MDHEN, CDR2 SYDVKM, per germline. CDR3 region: CASSPPPDQPQHF. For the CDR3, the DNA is TGTGCCAGCAGTCCCCCTCCGGATCAGCCCCAGCATTTT.

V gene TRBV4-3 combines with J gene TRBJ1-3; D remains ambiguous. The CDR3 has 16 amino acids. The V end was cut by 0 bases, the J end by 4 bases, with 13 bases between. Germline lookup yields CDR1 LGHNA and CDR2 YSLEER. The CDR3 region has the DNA TGCGCCAGCAGCCAAGATGGTAGGGCCACGGGAAACACCATATATTTT. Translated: CASSQDGRATGNTIYF.

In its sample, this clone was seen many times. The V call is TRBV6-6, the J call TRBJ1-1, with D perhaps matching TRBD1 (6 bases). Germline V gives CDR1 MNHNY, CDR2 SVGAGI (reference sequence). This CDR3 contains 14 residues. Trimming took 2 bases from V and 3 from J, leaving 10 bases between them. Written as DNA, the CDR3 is TGTGCCAGCAGTTACGAGGGGGGCCACACTGAAGCTTTCTTT. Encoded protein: CASSYEGGHTEAFF.